Following are 13 T cell receptor beta chains from one sample sequenced in a study of shared clonotypes between healthy human individuals. Data came from immunoSEQ multiplex PCR; TCRdb stores just in-frame clones and leaves some out. The repertoire has around 1.9 million clones, about 92% of them found once; the top ten carry about 1.8%. Naive CD8 cells comprised CD45RO-negative, CCR7-positively selected cells, excluding terminally differentiated effector memory CD45RA+ cells. The sample was naive CD8+ T cells from PBMCs. Receptor source: a man aged 18 to 29 in good health. Some clones in this sample may be carry-over from other donors' samples.

Details on this clone: At the DNA level, this CDR3 is encoded by other sequences in the same sample as well. This chain uses TRBV5-1 with TRBJ2-7, with 7 bases identical to TRBD2. The germline V gene has CDR1 SGHRS and CDR2 YFSETQ. V lost 4 bases to trimming and J lost 0 bases; unmatched junction nucleotides: 1. The CDR3 length is 13 residues. CDR3 DNA: TGCGCCAGCAGCGGCGGGAGCTCCTACGAGCAGTACTTC. This gives the protein CASSGGSSYEQYF.

This clone showed up just once. The rearrangement links TRBV2 to TRBJ2-7; D is uncertain. CDR1 SNHLY and CDR2 FYNNEI come from the germline V gene. The CDR3 contains 17 residues. The V end lost 0 bases, the J end lost 0 bases, and 15 bases lay between the germline ends. CDR3 nucleotide sequence: TGTGCCAGCAGTGAAGCTGTAGGCTCTTCCTACTCCTACGAGCAGTACTTC. It encodes CASSEAVGSSYSYEQYF.

The chain couples TRBV29-1 to TRBJ2-2; D is uncertain. Germline CDR1 and CDR2: SQVTM and ANQGSEA. V was trimmed by 7 bases and J by 5 bases, leaving 11 bases between them. The CDR3 is made up of 12 amino acids. The CDR3: CSARFETGELFF. The CDR3 DNA reads as TGCAGCGCCCGATTCGAGACCGGGGAGCTGTTTTTT.

The chain carries TRBV30 and TRBJ2-7; 7 bases match TRBD2. The CDR3 covers 13 residues. CDR1 and CDR2 from the germline V gene are GTSNPN and SVGIG (reference sequence). The ends lost 5 bases at V and 3 bases at J; junction bases unmatched: 7. CDR3 in amino acids: CAWRSSGSYEQYF. The CDR3 DNA reads as TGTGCCTGGCGATCTAGCGGAAGCTACGAGCAGTACTTC.

The CDR3 bases are TGTGCCAGCAGCTTAGTACGGATAAATCAGCCCCAGCATTTT. Translated: CASSLVRINQPQHF. The rearrangement links TRBV28 to TRBJ1-5; D remains ambiguous. This CDR3 is 14 amino acids long. V lost 6 bases and J lost 4, with 13 bases in between. CDR1 is MDHEN and CDR2 is SYDVKM in the germline V gene.

This sequence joins TRBV28 and TRBJ1-2, with D possibly matching TRBD1 (5 bases). The germline V and J ends were trimmed by 0 bases and 8 bases, with 13 bases remaining between them. This CDR3 region has 14 residues. Germline values: CDR1 MDHEN, CDR2 SYDVKM. The CDR3, as DNA: TGTGCCAGCAGTTTATGGAGGCAGGGCTTAGGCTACACCTTC. Amino acids: CASSLWRQGLGYTF.

The rearrangement links TRBV10-3 to TRBJ1-5; 10 positions match TRBD1. Germline V gene sequence: CDR1 ENHRY, CDR2 SYGVKD. The CDR3 has 16 residues. Losses at the gene ends were 3 bases for V and 5 bases for J; bases not matched to a gene: 7. CDR3 protein: CAISEGRQGAYQPQHF. The CDR3 DNA reads as TGTGCCATCAGTGAAGGGAGACAGGGGGCCTATCAGCCCCAGCATTTT.

The chain recombines TRBV28 with TRBJ2-7; D assignment may be TRBD1 or TRBD2 (5 bases each). The length of the CDR3 is 15 residues. Germline assignment: CDR1 MDHEN and CDR2 SYDVKM. With 3 bases removed from V and 6 bases from J, the gap between germline ends came to 18 bases. The CDR3 protein is CASSFEGSRLGEQYF. In DNA form, the CDR3 reads TGTGCCAGCAGTTTTGAGGGGTCGCGCCTTGGCGAGCAGTACTTC.

The V and J genes are TRBV30 and TRBJ2-2; D is uncertain. Germline assignment: CDR1 GTSNPN and CDR2 SVGIG (reference sequence). The CDR3 covers 18 residues. The V and J ends lost 5 bases and 3 bases respectively, with 25 bases between them. The CDR3 DNA sequence: TGTGCCTGGCTTACCCCGACGGACCCAGAATATGACACCGGGGAGCTGTTTTTT. Residues: CAWLTPTDPEYDTGELFF.

The gene calls are TRBV5-4 and TRBJ1-1; D may be TRBD1 (6 bases). Trimming stripped 2 bases from V and 4 bases from J, with 9 bases between. Germline-derived CDR1 and CDR2 are SGHNT and YYREEE (reference sequence). The length of the CDR3 is 13 residues. The CDR3 region is CASSFTGSTEAFF. CDR3 nucleotide sequence: TGTGCCAGCAGCTTTACAGGGAGCACTGAAGCTTTCTTT.

J is TRBJ2-7 and V is TRBV7-2; no reliable D call. Trimming pared 5 bases from V and 0 bases from J, leaving 14 bases between. CDR1 is SGHTA and CDR2 is FQGNSA in the germline V gene. CDR3 length: 15 residues. CDR3 nucleotides: TGTGCCAGCAGCCCCTATCGGATTACCTCCTACGAGCAGTACTTC. This encodes CASSPYRITSYEQYF. Together with reference TRBV7-2 and TRBJ2-7, the CDR3 gives the full variable domain: GAGVSQSPSNKVTEKGKDVELRCDPISGHTALYWYRQSLGQGLEFLIYFQGNSAPDKSGLPSDRFSAERTGGSVSTLTIQRTQQEDSAVYLCASSPYRITSYEQYFGPGTRLTVT.

J is TRBJ2-5 and V is TRBV27, with 7 nucleotides matching TRBD1. V shed 5 bases and J 2 bases; nucleotides not matched to a gene: 8. The germline V gene encodes CDR1 MNHEY and CDR2 SMNVEV (reference sequence). This CDR3 is 15 amino acids long. CDR3 bases: TGTGCCAGCAGTGGACCCTCACAGGGGCAAGAGACCCAGTACTTC. Residues: CASSGPSQGQETQYF.

In this sample, this clone turned up once. The rearrangement joins TRBV6-6 to TRBJ1-3, with no clear D. Germline values: CDR1 MNHNY, CDR2 SVGAGI (reference sequence). V lost 6 bases and J 0 bases, leaving 12 bases between the germline ends. This CDR3 has 15 amino acids. The DNA for the CDR3 is TGTGCCAGCAGCCCCCGGGAGGTCTCTGGAAACACCATATATTTT. Residues: CASSPREVSGNTIYF.